This TCR beta chain was recovered during a study of shared clonotypes between healthy human individuals. Study as a whole: Donors had three CD4 naive, three CD4 memory, two CD8 naive and one CD8 memory plate apiece.

The CDR3 has 16 amino acids. The germline V and J ends were trimmed by 5 bases and 0 bases, with 17 bases remaining between them. Germline assignment: CDR1 SGHDT and CDR2 YYEEEE. From CD4+ cells came CD45RA+ naive and CD45RA-negative memory subsets. Sequencing was performed with immunoSEQ multiplex PCR; in TCRdb, only in-frame clones are kept and a portion is missing. The table includes a few million clones, around 95% detected once. The study, taken as a whole, reports: Memory subsets had estimated richness that was generally smaller than that of naive subsets.

A word on this clone: Antigen: not known.

The sample consisted of naive CD4+ T cells sorted from blood. Indicated subset: CD45RA+ positively selected. The chain couples TRBV5-6 to TRBJ1-2; D perhaps matches TRBD1 (6 bases). This receptor was identified in a man aged 18 to 30 in good health. CDR3 amino acids: CASSRSTTGTNYGYTF. Here the CDR3 DNA reads TGTGCCAGCAGTCGCTCTACAACAGGGACTAACTATGGCTACACCTTC.